These 3 T cell receptor beta chains share one sample of origin, sequenced in a study of human T cells and chemical hapten exposure. TCRdb redid the calling of the RACE reads with MiXCR, one entry per CDR3 protein. Of around 80,000 distinct CDR3 sequences in the sample, over 8.5% are singletons; the top ten hold less than 2%. As for time point: healthy volunteer bleed at 6 weeks. Someone pulled total RNA out of unfractionated whole blood. The sample was whole blood. Source of these receptors: a male donor in good health. Some clones in this sample may be carry-over from other donors' samples.

In its sample, this clonotype was seen a few times. The chain has TRBV6-2 or TRBV6-3 and TRBJ2-7, with D unresolved. The CDR3 contains 16 residues. Germline V gives CDR1 MNHEY, CDR2 SVGEGT. V shed 2 bases and J shed 3 bases, with 17 bases lying between them. CDR3: CASSYRMGSANYEQYF. The CDR3 nucleotides are TGTGCCAGCAGTTACCGGATGGGTTCCGCGAACTACGAGCAGTACTTC.

This clonotype was seen more than once but under ten times. The V call is TRBV29-1, the J call TRBJ1-2; D remains unclear. There are 12 residues in the CDR3. With 4 bases removed from V and 6 bases from J, the gap between germline ends came to 12 bases. Germline V CDR1 and CDR2: SQVTM, ANQGSEA. Written as DNA, the CDR3 is TGCAGCGTTGCGGGGTTGGATAATGGCTACACCTTC. It codes for CSVAGLDNGYTF.

This clonotype was counted only a few times. The chain is built from TRBV4-3 and TRBJ1-4; D unclear. CDR1 LGHNA and CDR2 YSLEER come from the germline V gene. The CDR3 runs to 18 residues. V was clipped by 0 bases and J by 0 bases, with 14 bases between them. The CDR3 loop reads CASSQDLGVVSTNEKLFF. For the CDR3, the DNA is TGCGCCAGCAGCCAAGATCTGGGAGTGGTCTCAACTAATGAAAAACTGTTTTTT.